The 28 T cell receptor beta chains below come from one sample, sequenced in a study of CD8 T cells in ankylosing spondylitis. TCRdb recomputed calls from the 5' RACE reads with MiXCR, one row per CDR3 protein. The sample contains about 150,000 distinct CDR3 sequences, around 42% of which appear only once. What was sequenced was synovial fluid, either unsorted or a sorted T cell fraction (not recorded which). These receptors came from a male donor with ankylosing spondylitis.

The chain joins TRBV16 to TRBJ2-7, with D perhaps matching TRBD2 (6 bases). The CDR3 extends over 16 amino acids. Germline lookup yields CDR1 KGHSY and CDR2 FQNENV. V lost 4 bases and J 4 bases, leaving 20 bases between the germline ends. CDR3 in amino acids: CASSRYPRRGVYEQYF. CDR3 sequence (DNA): TGTGCCAGCAGCCGCTACCCTAGGAGGGGAGTGTACGAGCAGTACTTC.

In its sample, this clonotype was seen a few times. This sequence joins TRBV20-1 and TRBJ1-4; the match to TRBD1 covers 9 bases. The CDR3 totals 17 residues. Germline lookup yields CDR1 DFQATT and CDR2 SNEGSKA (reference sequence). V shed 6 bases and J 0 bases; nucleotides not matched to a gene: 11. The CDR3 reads CSALWTGASATNEKLFF. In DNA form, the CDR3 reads TGCAGTGCCTTGTGGACAGGGGCATCTGCAACTAATGAAAAACTGTTTTTT.

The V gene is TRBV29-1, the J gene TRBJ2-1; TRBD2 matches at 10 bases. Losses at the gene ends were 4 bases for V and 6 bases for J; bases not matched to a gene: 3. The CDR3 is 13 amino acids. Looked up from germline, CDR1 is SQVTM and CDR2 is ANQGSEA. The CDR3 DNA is TGCAGCGTTGGGACTAGCGGACCCAATGAGCAGTTCTTC. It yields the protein CSVGTSGPNEQFF.

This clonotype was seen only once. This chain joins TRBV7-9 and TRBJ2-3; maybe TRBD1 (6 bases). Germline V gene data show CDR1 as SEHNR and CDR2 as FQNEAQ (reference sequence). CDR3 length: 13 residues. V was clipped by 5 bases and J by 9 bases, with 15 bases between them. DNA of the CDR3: TGTGCCAGCAGCAAGCAACAGGGATTCACGCAGTATTTT. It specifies CASSKQQGFTQYF.

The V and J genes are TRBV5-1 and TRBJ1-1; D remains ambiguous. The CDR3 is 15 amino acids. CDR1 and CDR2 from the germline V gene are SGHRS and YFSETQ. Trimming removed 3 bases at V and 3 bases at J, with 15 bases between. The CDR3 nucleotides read TGCGCCAGCAGCTCCCTGACACCGGTGGACACTGAAGCTTTCTTT. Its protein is CASSSLTPVDTEAFF.

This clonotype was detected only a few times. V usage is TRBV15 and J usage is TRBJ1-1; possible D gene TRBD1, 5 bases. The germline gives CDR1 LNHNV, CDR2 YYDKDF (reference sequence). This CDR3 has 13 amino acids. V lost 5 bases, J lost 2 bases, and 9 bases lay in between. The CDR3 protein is CATSLTENTEAFF. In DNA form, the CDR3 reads TGTGCCACCAGCTTGACAGAAAACACTGAAGCTTTCTTT. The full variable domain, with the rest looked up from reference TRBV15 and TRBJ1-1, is DAMVIQNPRYQVTQFGKPVTLSCSQTLNHNVMYWYQQKSSQAPKLLFHYYDKDFNNEADTPDNFQSRRPNTSFCFLDIRSPGLGDTAMYLCATSLTENTEAFFGQGTRLTVV.

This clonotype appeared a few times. CDR3 sequence (DNA): TGTGCCAGCAGCCGTCAGGCGGGACTAGTAAGGTACAATGAGCAGTTCTTC. Protein: CASSRQAGLVRYNEQFF. The genes are TRBV14 and TRBJ2-1; 8 nucleotides match TRBD2. Per the germline V gene, CDR1 is SGHDN and CDR2 is FVKESK. V gave up 4 bases and J gave up 4 bases; unmatched junction bases: 12. The CDR3 is made up of 17 amino acids.

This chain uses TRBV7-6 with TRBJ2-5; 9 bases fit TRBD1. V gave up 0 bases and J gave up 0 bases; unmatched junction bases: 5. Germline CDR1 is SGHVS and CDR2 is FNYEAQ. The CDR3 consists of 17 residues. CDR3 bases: TGTGCCAGCAGCTTAGCGGGACAGGGTCCCTACCAAGAGACCCAGTACTTC. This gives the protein CASSLAGQGPYQETQYF.

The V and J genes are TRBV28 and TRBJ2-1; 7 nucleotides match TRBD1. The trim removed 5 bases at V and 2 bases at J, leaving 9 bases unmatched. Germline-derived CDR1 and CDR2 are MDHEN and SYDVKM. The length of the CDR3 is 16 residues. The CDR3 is CASSNIDRVPYNEQFF. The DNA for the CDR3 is TGTGCCAGCAGTAACATCGACAGGGTCCCCTACAATGAGCAGTTCTTC.

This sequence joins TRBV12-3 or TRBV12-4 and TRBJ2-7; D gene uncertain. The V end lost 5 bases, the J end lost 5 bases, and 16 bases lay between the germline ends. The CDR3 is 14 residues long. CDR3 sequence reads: CASSGLGPSDEQYF. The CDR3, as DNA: TGTGCCAGCAGTGGTCTAGGCCCTTCGGACGAGCAGTACTTC.

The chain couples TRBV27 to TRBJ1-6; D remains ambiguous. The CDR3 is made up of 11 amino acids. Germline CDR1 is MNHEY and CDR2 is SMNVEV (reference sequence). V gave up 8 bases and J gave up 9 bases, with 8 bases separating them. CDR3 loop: CASGLGSPLHF. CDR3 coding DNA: TGTGCCAGCGGGTTAGGTTCACCCCTCCACTTT.

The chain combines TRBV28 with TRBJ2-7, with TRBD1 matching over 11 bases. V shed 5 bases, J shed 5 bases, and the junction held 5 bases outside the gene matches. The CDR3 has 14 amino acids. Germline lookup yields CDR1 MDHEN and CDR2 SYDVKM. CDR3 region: CASSPRTGGDEQYF. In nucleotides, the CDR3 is TGTGCCAGCAGTCCACGGACAGGGGGCGACGAGCAGTACTTC.

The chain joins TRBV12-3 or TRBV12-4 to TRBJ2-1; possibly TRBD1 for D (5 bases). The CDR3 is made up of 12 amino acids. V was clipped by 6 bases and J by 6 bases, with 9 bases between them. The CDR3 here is CASSPTANEQFF. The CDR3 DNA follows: TGTGCCAGCAGCCCGACAGCCAATGAGCAGTTCTTC.

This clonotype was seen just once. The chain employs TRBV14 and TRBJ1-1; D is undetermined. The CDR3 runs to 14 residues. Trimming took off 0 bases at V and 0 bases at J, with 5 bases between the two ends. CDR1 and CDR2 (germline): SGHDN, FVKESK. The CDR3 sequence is CASSQEGMNTEAFF. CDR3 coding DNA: TGTGCCAGCAGCCAAGAGGGCATGAACACTGAAGCTTTCTTT.

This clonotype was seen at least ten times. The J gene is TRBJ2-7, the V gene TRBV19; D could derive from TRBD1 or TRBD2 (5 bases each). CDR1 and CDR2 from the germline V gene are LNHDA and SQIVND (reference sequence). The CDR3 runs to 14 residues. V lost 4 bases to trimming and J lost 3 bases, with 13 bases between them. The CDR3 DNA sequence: TGTGCCAGTAGTAACCGGGACGAATACTACGAGCAGTACTTC. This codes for CASSNRDEYYEQYF.

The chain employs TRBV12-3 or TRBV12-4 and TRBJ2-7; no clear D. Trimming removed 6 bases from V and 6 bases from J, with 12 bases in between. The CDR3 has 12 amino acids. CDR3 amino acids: CASSHPWSEQYF. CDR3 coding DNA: TGTGCCAGCAGCCACCCTTGGAGCGAGCAGTACTTC.

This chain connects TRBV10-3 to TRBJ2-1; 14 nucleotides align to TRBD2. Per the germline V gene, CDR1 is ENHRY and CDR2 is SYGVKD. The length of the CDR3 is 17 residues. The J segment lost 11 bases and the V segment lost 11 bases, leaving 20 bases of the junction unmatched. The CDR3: CAASGTSGRRTVNQQFF. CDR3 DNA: TGTGCCGCTTCCGGGACTAGCGGGAGACGGACGGTGAATCAGCAGTTCTTC.

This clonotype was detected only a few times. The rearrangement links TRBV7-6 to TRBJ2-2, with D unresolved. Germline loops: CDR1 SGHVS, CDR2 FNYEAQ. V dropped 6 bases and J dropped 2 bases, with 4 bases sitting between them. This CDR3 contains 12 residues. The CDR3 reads CASRSNTGELFF. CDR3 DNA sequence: TGTGCCAGCAGGAGTAACACCGGGGAGCTGTTTTTT.

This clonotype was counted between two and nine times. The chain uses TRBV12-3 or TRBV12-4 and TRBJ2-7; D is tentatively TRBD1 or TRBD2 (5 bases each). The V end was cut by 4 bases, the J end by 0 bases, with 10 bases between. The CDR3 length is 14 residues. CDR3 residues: CASSYGTISYEQYF. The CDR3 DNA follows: TGTGCCAGCAGTTACGGGACGATCTCCTACGAGCAGTACTTC.

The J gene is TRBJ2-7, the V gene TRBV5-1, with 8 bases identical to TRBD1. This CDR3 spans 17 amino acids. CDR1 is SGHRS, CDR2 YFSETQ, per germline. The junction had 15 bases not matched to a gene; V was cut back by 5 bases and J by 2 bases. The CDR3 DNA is TGCGCCAGCAGGACTGGACAGGGAACCCGCCCCCCCTACGAGCAGTACTTC. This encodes CASRTGQGTRPPYEQYF.

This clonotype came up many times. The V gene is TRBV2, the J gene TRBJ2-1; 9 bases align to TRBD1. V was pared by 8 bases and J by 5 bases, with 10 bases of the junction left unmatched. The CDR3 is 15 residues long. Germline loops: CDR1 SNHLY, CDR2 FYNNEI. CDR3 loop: CASYYRGPKDNEQFF. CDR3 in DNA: TGTGCCAGCTATTACAGGGGGCCCAAGGACAATGAGCAGTTCTTC. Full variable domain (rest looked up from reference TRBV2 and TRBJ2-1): EPEVTQTPSHQVTQMGQEVILRCVPISNHLYFYWYRQILGQKVEFLVSFYNNEISEKSEIFDDQFSVERPDGSNFTLKIRSTKLEDSAMYFCASYYRGPKDNEQFFGPGTRLTVL.

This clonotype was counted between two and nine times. The chain's CDR3 is CASSLSRAYNQPQHF. CDR3 sequence (DNA): TGTGCCAGCAGTTTATCGAGAGCTTACAATCAGCCCCAGCATTTT. This sequence joins TRBV27 and TRBJ1-5; D not resolved. The V end was cut by 0 bases, the J end by 3 bases, with 9 bases between. Germline V CDR1 and CDR2: MNHEY, SMNVEV (reference sequence). There are 15 residues in the CDR3.

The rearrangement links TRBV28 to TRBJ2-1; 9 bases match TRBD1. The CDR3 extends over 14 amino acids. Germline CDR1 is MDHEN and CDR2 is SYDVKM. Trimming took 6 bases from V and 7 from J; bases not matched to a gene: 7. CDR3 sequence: CASSTGTGLNEQFF. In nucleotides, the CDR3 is TGTGCCAGCAGCACCGGGACAGGGTTAAATGAGCAGTTCTTC.

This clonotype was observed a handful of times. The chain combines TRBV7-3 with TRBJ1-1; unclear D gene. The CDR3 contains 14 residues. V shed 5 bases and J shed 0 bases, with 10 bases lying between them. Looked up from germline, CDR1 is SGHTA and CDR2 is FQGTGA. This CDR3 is CASSPGFMNTEAFF. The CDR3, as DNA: TGTGCCAGCAGCCCTGGTTTCATGAACACTGAAGCTTTCTTT.

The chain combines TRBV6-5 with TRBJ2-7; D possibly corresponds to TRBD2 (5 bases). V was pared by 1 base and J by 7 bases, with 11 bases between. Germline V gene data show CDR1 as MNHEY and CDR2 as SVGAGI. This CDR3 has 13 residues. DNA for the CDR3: TGTGCCAGCAGTTACTACCGGACTCGAGAGCAGTACTTC. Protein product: CASSYYRTREQYF.

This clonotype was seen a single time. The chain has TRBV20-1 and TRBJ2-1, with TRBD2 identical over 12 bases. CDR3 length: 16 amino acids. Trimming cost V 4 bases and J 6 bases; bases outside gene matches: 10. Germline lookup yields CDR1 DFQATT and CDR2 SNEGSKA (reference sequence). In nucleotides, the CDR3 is TGCAGTGCTACATCGACCGGACTAGCGGGATTCAATGAGCAGTTCTTC. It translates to CSATSTGLAGFNEQFF.

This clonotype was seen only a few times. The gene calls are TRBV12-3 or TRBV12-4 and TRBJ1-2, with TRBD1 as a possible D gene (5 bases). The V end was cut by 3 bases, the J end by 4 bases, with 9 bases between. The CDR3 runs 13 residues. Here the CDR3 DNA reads TGTGCCAGCAGTTTGGGAGGGGTCTATGGCTACACCTTC. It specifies CASSLGGVYGYTF.

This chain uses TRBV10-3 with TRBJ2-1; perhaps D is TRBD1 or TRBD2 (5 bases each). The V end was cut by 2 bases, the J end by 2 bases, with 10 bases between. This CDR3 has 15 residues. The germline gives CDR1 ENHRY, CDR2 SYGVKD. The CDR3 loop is CAISEGGIPYNEQFF. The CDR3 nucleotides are TGTGCCATCAGTGAGGGGGGAATCCCCTACAATGAGCAGTTCTTC.